A single sample gave rise to the 32 T cell receptor beta chains below, sequenced in a study of regulatory T cells in long-lasting Graves disease. CDR3 regions were amplified by Arm-PCR using iRepertoire HTBI primers to build TCR beta libraries. TCRdb re-derived calls from the multiplex PCR reads in MiXCR, one entry per CDR3 protein. The repertoire holds fewer than 550,000 distinct CDR3 sequences, with roughly 16% as singletons. Described time point: newly diagnosed GD, antithyroid drugs for less than 3 months. From PBMCs, RNA was extracted and then used to make the TCR library. These data also featured in a second study, about T cells in Graves' hyperthyroidism and ophthalmopathy.

Specimen: peripheral blood mononuclear cells (PBMCs), collected at new diagnosis, from a patient treated with antithyroid drugs. The receptors stem from a woman between 40 and 65 years old with Graves disease.

DNA for the CDR3: TGCGCCAGCAGCCACCTGACAGAACGAGAAAAACTGTTTTTT. Translating gives CASSHLTEREKLFF. This chain joins TRBV4-1 and TRBJ1-4; D might be TRBD1 (5 bases). The CDR3 length is 14 residues. Germline V lookup: CDR1 MGHRA, CDR2 YSYEKL. V lost 3 bases to trimming and J lost 8 bases, with 13 bases between them.

The table lists this clonotype with a count of one. The chain combines TRBV4-1 with TRBJ2-4; D is unresolved. V lost 3 bases and J 7 bases, leaving 13 bases between the germline ends. CDR1 and CDR2 from the germline V gene are MGHRA and YSYEKL. The CDR3 runs 14 residues. For the CDR3, the DNA is TGCGCCAGCAGCCAGGCAGAAGTTAGGAACATTCAGTACTTC. Translation: CASSQAEVRNIQYF.

This clonotype came up many times. This chain connects TRBV30 to TRBJ1-2; TRBD1 is a possible D gene (6 bases). In germline, CDR1 is GTSNPN, CDR2 SVGIG (reference sequence). Trimming took 0 bases from V and 5 from J, leaving 10 bases between them. This CDR3 contains 13 residues. Here the CDR3 reads CAWSVQGPYGYTF. DNA of the CDR3: TGTGCCTGGAGTGTACAGGGCCCATATGGCTACACCTTC.

This clonotype was detected many times. This chain connects TRBV7-3 to TRBJ2-3; D not certain. The germline V gene encodes CDR1 SGHTA and CDR2 FQGTGA. The CDR3 extends over 15 amino acids. Trimming removed 2 bases from V and 5 bases from J, with 14 bases in between. CDR3 amino acids: CASSLSPGSLDTQYF. In nucleotides, the CDR3 is TGTGCCAGCAGCTTATCACCCGGGTCACTAGATACGCAGTATTTT. The full variable domain, with the rest looked up from reference TRBV7-3 and TRBJ2-3, is GAGVSQTPSNKVTEKGKYVELRCDPISGHTALYWYRQSLGQGPEFLIYFQGTGAADDSGLPNDRFFAVRPEGSVSTLKIQRTERGDSAVYLCASSLSPGSLDTQYFGPGTRLTVL.

This chain links TRBV15 with TRBJ2-3, with D hard to call. From germline, CDR1 is LNHNV and CDR2 YYDKDF (reference sequence). Trimming took off 0 bases at V and 2 bases at J, with 6 bases between the two ends. The CDR3 extends over 14 amino acids. CDR3 sequence: CATSREQHTDTQYF. The DNA of the CDR3 is TGTGCCACCAGCAGAGAACAGCACACAGATACGCAGTATTTT.

This clonotype appeared many times. The genes are TRBV18 and TRBJ2-1, with a tentative D call TRBD2 (6 bases). This CDR3 has 15 amino acids. Germline V CDR1 and CDR2: KGHSH, LQKENI. V was shortened by 0 bases and J by 6 bases, with 12 bases between the two germline ends. CDR3 coding DNA: TGTGCCAGCTCACCACCCGGACTAATTGGCAATGAGCAGTTCTTC. Amino acids: CASSPPGLIGNEQFF.

The V gene is TRBV4-1, the J gene TRBJ1-1, with 9 bases fitting TRBD1. The junction had 1 base not matched to a gene; V was cut back by 1 base and J by 4 bases. This CDR3 has 14 amino acids. Germline values: CDR1 MGHRA, CDR2 YSYEKL. The CDR3 bases are TGCGCCAGCAGCCAAGGGGGACAGGGCACTGAAGCTTTCTTT. Translated, it gives CASSQGGQGTEAFF.

The chain is built from TRBV20-1 and TRBJ2-7; 11 positions match TRBD1. The V segment lost 5 bases and the J segment 7 bases; nucleotides outside the gene matches: 7. CDR3 size: 13 residues. The germline CDR1 and CDR2 sequences are DFQATT and SNEGSKA (reference sequence). The CDR3 is CSAEDRGLKEQYF. DNA of the CDR3: TGCAGTGCTGAGGACAGGGGGCTCAAAGAGCAGTACTTC.

This clonotype was seen at least ten times. This chain links TRBV6-6 with TRBJ1-1; D gene uncertain. The CDR3 sequence is 14 residues long. The germline V gene encodes CDR1 MNHNY and CDR2 SVGAGI (reference sequence). Between the trimmed V and J ends, which lost 0 bases and 3 bases, there was a span of 8 bases. The CDR3 bases are TGTGCCAGCAGTTACTCGGGGAAGTACACTGAAGCTTTCTTT. This sequence encodes CASSYSGKYTEAFF.

This clonotype was counted many times. The V gene is TRBV11-2, the J gene TRBJ2-5; D may correspond to TRBD1 or TRBD2 (5 bases each). Trimming cost V 4 bases and J 5 bases, with 17 bases left between them. Germline V gene lookup returns CDR1 SGHAT and CDR2 FQNNGV. CDR3 size: 15 residues. CDR3: CASSSPGTAPETQYF. As DNA, the CDR3 is TGTGCCAGCAGCTCCCCCGGGACGGCGCCTGAGACCCAGTACTTC.

The chain uses TRBV4-1 and TRBJ1-1; TRBD1 is a possible D gene (5 bases). This CDR3 is 14 amino acids long. The V end lost 3 bases, the J end lost 8 bases, and 16 bases lay between the germline ends. Germline lookup yields CDR1 MGHRA and CDR2 YSYEKL. CDR3 protein: CASSHPPAGSEAFF. CDR3 nucleotide sequence: TGCGCCAGCAGCCACCCGCCGGCAGGGTCAGAAGCTTTCTTT.

This clonotype was recorded at least ten times. CDR3 amino acids: CASSFGTATDTQYF. CDR3 nucleotides: TGTGCCAGCAGCTTCGGGACAGCCACAGATACGCAGTATTTT. The V gene is TRBV13, the J gene TRBJ2-3; 7 nucleotides match TRBD1. V gave up 3 bases and J gave up 2 bases; unmatched junction bases: 2. Germline assignment: CDR1 PRHDT and CDR2 FYEKMQ (reference sequence). The CDR3 covers 14 residues. Variable domain in full (rest from reference TRBV13 and TRBJ2-3): AAGVIQSPRHLIKEKRETATLKCYPIPRHDTVYWYQQGPGQDPQFLISFYEKMQSDKGSIPDRFSAQQFSDYHSELNMSSLELGDSALYFCASSFGTATDTQYFGPGTRLTVL.

V usage is TRBV10-2 and J usage is TRBJ2-4; D remains ambiguous. Germline assignment: CDR1 WSHSY and CDR2 SAAADI. V lost 3 bases, J lost 0 bases, and 6 bases lay in between. This CDR3 region has 14 residues. CDR3 in amino acids: CASSDVLAKNIQYF. The CDR3 region has the DNA TGCGCCAGCAGTGATGTCCTAGCCAAAAACATTCAGTACTTC.

In its sample, this clonotype was seen many times. The J gene is TRBJ2-7, the V gene TRBV18; D possibly corresponds to TRBD1 (6 bases). Trimming took off 3 bases at V and 3 bases at J, with 9 bases between the two ends. This CDR3 has 13 residues. CDR1 and CDR2 (germline): KGHSH, LQKENI. The CDR3 protein is CASSPTQGYEQYF. The CDR3 DNA is TGTGCCAGCTCACCGACACAGGGCTACGAGCAGTACTTC.

As regards this clonotype: Given a much more abundant clone one base away, this may be a read error. The chain employs TRBV2 and TRBJ1-4, with 9 bases that match TRBD1. The CDR3 contains 15 residues. Germline CDR1 and CDR2: SNHLY and FYNNEI. The CDR3 sequence is CASRTPGQGYEKLLF. In DNA form, the CDR3 reads TGTGCCAGCAGGACTCCGGGACAGGGTTATGAAAAACTGCTTTTT.

In this sample, this clonotype turned up many times. CDR3 nucleotide sequence: TGTGCCAGCAGGAATACAGGGTCTGGAGGCGAGCAGTACTTC. This codes for CASRNTGSGGEQYF. The chain has TRBV11-3 and TRBJ2-7; TRBD1 is a possible D gene (6 bases). There are 14 residues in the CDR3. Germline CDR1 is SGHNT and CDR2 is YENEEA. Trimming removed 6 bases at V and 6 bases at J, with 18 bases between. The variable domain in full, completed from reference TRBV11-3 and TRBJ2-7, reads EAGVVQSPRYKIIEKKQPVAFWCNPISGHNTLYWYLQNLGQGPELLIRYENEEAVDDSQLPKDRFSAERLKGVDSTLKIQPAELGDSAVYLCASRNTGSGGEQYFGPGTRLTVT.

This clonotype was found many times. V is TRBV2 and J is TRBJ1-3; the D is unclear. Between the trimmed V and J ends, which lost 1 base and 5 bases, there was a span of 0 bases. The CDR3 extends over 11 amino acids. Germline assignment: CDR1 SNHLY and CDR2 FYNNEI. CDR3 loop: CASSEGNTIYF. As DNA, the CDR3 is TGTGCCAGCAGTGAAGGAAACACCATATATTTT.

At least ten counts were recorded for this clonotype. The chain's CDR3 is CASSVDGTSEAFF. DNA for the CDR3: TGTGCCAGCAGCGTAGATGGGACAAGTGAAGCTTTCTTT. The chain joins TRBV9 to TRBJ1-1; tentatively, D is TRBD1 (6 bases). The CDR3 totals 13 residues. Trimming pared 0 bases from V and 7 bases from J, leaving 10 bases between. The germline V gene has CDR1 SGDLS and CDR2 YYNGEE.

The V and J genes are TRBV3-1 and TRBJ2-4; D remains unclear. V was clipped by 3 bases and J by 0 bases, with 9 bases between them. The CDR3 runs 15 residues. The germline V gene has CDR1 LGHDT and CDR2 YNNKEL (reference sequence). In DNA form, the CDR3 reads TGTGCCAGCAGCCAGGAATTCCAAGCCAAAAACATTCAGTACTTC. Amino acid sequence: CASSQEFQAKNIQYF. The entire variable domain, with the rest obtained from reference TRBV3-1 and TRBJ2-4, is as follows: DTAVSQTPKYLVTQMGNDKSIKCEQNLGHDTMYWYKQDSKKFLKIMFSYNNKELIINETVPNRFSPKSPDKAHLNLHINSLELGDSAVYFCASSQEFQAKNIQYFGAGTRLSVL.

This clonotype was seen ten or more times. The chain recombines TRBV20-1 with TRBJ1-1; 9 nucleotides agree with TRBD1. There are 15 residues in the CDR3. Germline assignment: CDR1 DFQATT and CDR2 SNEGSKA (reference sequence). With V trimmed by 8 bases and J by 2 bases, 12 bases remained unmatched. CDR3: CSSKTLGQGNTEAFF. DNA for the CDR3: TGCAGTTCAAAAACGCTGGGACAGGGAAACACTGAAGCTTTCTTT.

The V call is TRBV19, the J call TRBJ1-6, with 7 bases lining up with TRBD1. CDR3 length: 14 residues. Trimming cost V 6 bases and J 7 bases; bases outside gene matches: 6. CDR1 is LNHDA and CDR2 is SQIVND in the germline V gene (reference sequence). CDR3 DNA sequence: TGTGCCAGTAGGACAGGGTTGAACAATTCACCCCTCCACTTT. Protein: CASRTGLNNSPLHF.

The genes are TRBV2 and TRBJ2-2; D possibly corresponds to TRBD1 (6 bases). CDR3 size: 14 residues. Germline V CDR1 and CDR2: SNHLY, FYNNEI. Trimming took 6 bases from V and 5 from J, leaving 13 bases between them. The CDR3 spells CASRGLTGTGELFF. The DNA for the CDR3 is TGTGCCAGCAGGGGCCTTACAGGGACCGGGGAGCTGTTTTTT.

The V and J genes are TRBV19 and TRBJ1-2, with unresolved D. V shed 6 bases and J shed 4 bases, with 12 bases lying between them. CDR3 size: 13 residues. In germline, CDR1 is LNHDA, CDR2 SQIVND (reference sequence). The CDR3 loop is CASRDGEAYGYTF. CDR3 nucleotides: TGTGCCAGTAGGGACGGGGAGGCCTATGGCTACACCTTC.

Many counts were recorded for this clonotype. This chain uses TRBV11-3 with TRBJ2-2; no clear D. The ends were cut back, 0 bases at V and 4 bases at J, with 3 bases in the middle. CDR1 is SGHNT and CDR2 is YENEEA in the germline V gene. This CDR3 is 13 amino acids long. CDR3 nucleotides: TGTGCCAGCAGCTTAGAGTCCACCGGGGAGCTGTTTTTT. Residues: CASSLESTGELFF.

CDR3 nucleotide sequence: TGCAGTGCTACCGACAGGGTCAATGGCTACACCTTC. The encoded protein is CSATDRVNGYTF. The V and J genes are TRBV20-1 and TRBJ1-2, with 7 positions matching TRBD1. Germline loops: CDR1 DFQATT, CDR2 SNEGSKA (reference sequence). The V and J ends lost 4 bases and 6 bases, in that order; junction bases with no gene match: 5. This CDR3 spans 12 amino acids.

In this sample, this clonotype turned up many times. This rearrangement joins TRBV12-3 or TRBV12-4 to TRBJ2-3; TRBD1 matches at 7 bases. The length of the CDR3 is 14 residues. The V segment lost 6 bases and the J segment 1 base; nucleotides outside the gene matches: 4. Written as DNA, the CDR3 is TGTGCCAGCAGGCACGACAGGGGCACAGATACGCAGTATTTT. Translating it yields CASRHDRGTDTQYF.

This clonotype was detected many times. V and J are TRBV14 and TRBJ2-2; TRBD1 matches at 8 bases. CDR3 length: 16 residues. CDR1 and CDR2 from the germline V gene are SGHDN and FVKESK. The junction had 4 bases not matched to a gene; V was cut back by 1 base and J by 3 bases. The CDR3 region is CASSQVGTGDTGELFF. In DNA, the CDR3 is TGTGCCAGCAGCCAAGTAGGGACAGGTGACACCGGGGAGCTGTTTTTT.

The gene calls are TRBV5-1 and TRBJ2-5; 11 bases are a match to TRBD2. J was trimmed by 7 bases and V by 4 bases; bases with no gene match: 9. The CDR3 runs to 15 residues. Germline V gene data show CDR1 as SGHRS and CDR2 as YFSETQ. CDR3 sequence: CASSRGSGTSGTQYF. The CDR3 bases are TGCGCCAGCAGCAGAGGATCCGGGACTAGCGGGACCCAGTACTTC.

The chain employs TRBV5-1 and TRBJ2-5; 11 bases fit TRBD2. The CDR3 has 15 residues. CDR1 and CDR2 (germline): SGHRS, YFSETQ. J lost 2 bases, V lost 4 bases, and 4 bases had no gene match. The CDR3 spells CASSPTSGAQETQYF. The CDR3 bases are TGCGCCAGCAGCCCGACTAGCGGGGCACAAGAGACCCAGTACTTC.

This clonotype was recorded at least ten times. V is TRBV20-1 and J is TRBJ1-1, with 9 bases matching TRBD1. V was pared by 5 bases and J by 5 bases, with 9 bases of the junction left unmatched. The CDR3 runs to 14 residues. Germline loops: CDR1 DFQATT, CDR2 SNEGSKA (reference sequence). The CDR3 DNA follows: TGCAGTGCTCGTCCCGGGACAGGGTTGACTGAAGCTTTCTTT. It codes for CSARPGTGLTEAFF.

This clonotype showed up many times. Relative to the germline gene, one junction end is altered; a read error may explain this. The chain links TRBV5-1 to TRBJ2-3, with D possibly being TRBD2 (5 bases). From germline, CDR1 is SGHRS and CDR2 YFSETQ. This CDR3 has 15 amino acids. The CDR3 sequence: CASSLGAVFADTQYF. The CDR3 DNA is TGTGCCAGCAGCTTGGGAGCAGTTTTCGCAGATACGCAGTATTTT. Filled out from reference TRBV5-1 and TRBJ2-3, the complete variable domain reads KAGVTQTPRYLIKTRGQQVTLSCSPISGHRSVSWYQQTPGQGLQFLFEYFSETQRNKGNFPGRFSGRQFSNSRSEMNVSTLELGDSALYLCASSLGAVFADTQYFGPGTRLTVL.

V is TRBV7-9 and J is TRBJ1-2; a possible D gene is TRBD1 (5 bases). Germline V gives CDR1 SEHNR, CDR2 FQNEAQ (reference sequence). The V end lost 2 bases, the J end lost 8 bases, and 21 bases lay between the germline ends. The CDR3 is made up of 16 amino acids. CDR3 nucleotide sequence: TGTGCCAGCAGCTTAAGCTCCGGCCAGGGCGTCCGCGGCTACACCTTC. It encodes CASSLSSGQGVRGYTF.